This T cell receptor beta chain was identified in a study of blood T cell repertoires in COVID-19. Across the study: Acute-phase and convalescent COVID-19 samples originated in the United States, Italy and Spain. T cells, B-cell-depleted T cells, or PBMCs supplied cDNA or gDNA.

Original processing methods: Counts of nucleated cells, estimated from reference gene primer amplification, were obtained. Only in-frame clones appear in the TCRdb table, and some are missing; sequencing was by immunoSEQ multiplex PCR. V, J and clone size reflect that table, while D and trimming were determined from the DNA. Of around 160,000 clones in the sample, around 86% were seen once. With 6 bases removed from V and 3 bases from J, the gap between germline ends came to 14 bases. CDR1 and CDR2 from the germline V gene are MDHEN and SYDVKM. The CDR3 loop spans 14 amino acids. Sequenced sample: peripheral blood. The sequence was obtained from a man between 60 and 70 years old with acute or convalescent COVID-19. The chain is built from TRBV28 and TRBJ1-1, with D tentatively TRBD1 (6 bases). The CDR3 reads CASRLQGGYTEAFF. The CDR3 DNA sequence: TGTGCCAGCAGGTTACAGGGAGGGTACACTGAAGCTTTCTTT.